This T cell receptor (beta chain) was retrieved from a study of blood T cells in healthy people across ages. This clonotype was recorded once. Then a second PCR, running roughly 7 to 11 cycles, was carried out with a sample-barcoded 5' primer and a J-beta primer mix. TCRdb independently ran MiXCR on the 5' RACE reads; one entry per CDR3 protein. This sample has approximately 670,000 distinct CDR3 sequences, with 40% to 50% found just once. The V and J ends lost 3 bases and 2 bases respectively, with 11 bases between them. The CDR3 totals 14 residues. The germline V gene encodes CDR1 MNHEY and CDR2 SMNVEV (reference sequence).

The rearrangement joins TRBV27 to TRBJ2-7; D ambiguous. The TCR comes from a man at least 80 years old in good health. The source material was blood. DNA of the CDR3: TGTGCCAGCAGTTTGATGCTGGGTACCTACGAGCAGTACTTC. Protein: CASSLMLGTYEQYF.